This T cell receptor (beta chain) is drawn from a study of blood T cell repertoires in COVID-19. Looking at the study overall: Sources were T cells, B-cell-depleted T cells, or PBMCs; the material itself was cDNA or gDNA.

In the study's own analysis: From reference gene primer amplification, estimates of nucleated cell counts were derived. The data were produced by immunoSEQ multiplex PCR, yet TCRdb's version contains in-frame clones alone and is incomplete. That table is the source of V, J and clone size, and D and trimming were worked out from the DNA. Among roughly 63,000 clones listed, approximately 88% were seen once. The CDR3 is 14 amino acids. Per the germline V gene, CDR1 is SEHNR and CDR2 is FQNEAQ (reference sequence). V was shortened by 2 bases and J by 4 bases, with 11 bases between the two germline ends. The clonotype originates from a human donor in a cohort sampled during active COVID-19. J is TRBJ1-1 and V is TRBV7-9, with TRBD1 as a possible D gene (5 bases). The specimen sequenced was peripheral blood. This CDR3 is CASSLRGWGTEAFF. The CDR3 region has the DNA TGTGCCAGCAGCTTAAGGGGTTGGGGCACTGAAGCTTTCTTT. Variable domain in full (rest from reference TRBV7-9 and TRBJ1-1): DTGVSQNPRHKITKRGQNVTFRCDPISEHNRLYWYRQTLGQGPEFLTYFQNEAQLEKSRLLSDRFSAERPKGSFSTLEIQRTEQGDSAMYLCASSLRGWGTEAFFGQGTRLTVV.